This T cell receptor beta chain was captured in a study of Graves' ophthalmopathy and Graves' hyperthyroidism. V was shortened by 5 bases and J by 6 bases, with 19 bases between the two germline ends. Germline V gene data show CDR1 as MGHDK and CDR2 as SYGVNS. This CDR3 has 16 residues. Scientists amplified the TCR beta CDR3 regions from RNA transcripts. HTBI primers served in a first-round RT-PCR, which a second-round multiplex PCR followed. Each CDR3 protein is one row after TCRdb ran MiXCR on the multiplex PCR reads. The sample yields about 700,000 distinct CDR3 sequences, around 40% seen once. V usage is TRBV25-1 and J usage is TRBJ2-2, with a weak D call TRBD2 (6 bases). Input material: peripheral blood. This TCR came from an adult man with Graves' ophthalmopathy. The CDR3, as DNA: TGTGCCAGCAGTTTTTCCTTTCGGGAGTGGGCCGGGGAGCTGTTTTTT. Translation: CASSFSFREWAGELFF.